This TCR beta chain was sequenced during a study of T cells in Graves' hyperthyroidism and ophthalmopathy. Patients aged 18 to 65 with hyperthyroidism were newly diagnosed, with duration under 2 months. Study findings and constraints: Most expanded thyroid clonotypes above 0.001 also appeared in blood. Before onset, ophthalmopathy was predicted by the model a median about 6.2 months earlier.

In germline, CDR1 is DFQATT, CDR2 SNEGSKA (reference sequence). The CDR3 spans 15 residues. Trimming shortened V by 2 bases and J by 1 base, and 12 bases separated the two germline ends. TCR beta CDR3 region amplification was performed from RNA transcripts. The TCR CDR3 first-round RT-PCR relied on the HTBI primer set. Via MiXCR, TCRdb re-called the multiplex PCR reads, giving one row per CDR3 protein. The data show about 580,000 distinct CDR3 sequences, with 46% seen just once and around 8% held by the top ten. In its sample, this clonotype was seen many times. Antigen specificity is unknown. This receptor was taken from a woman aged 18-29 years with Graves' hyperthyroidism. The sequenced sample was peripheral blood or thyroid tissue (not recorded which). This chain connects TRBV20-1 to TRBJ1-5; no clear D. The CDR3: CSARRAVRSNQPQHF. The CDR3, as DNA: TGCAGTGCTAGACGAGCGGTACGGAGCAATCAGCCCCAGCATTTT.